The 17 T cell receptor beta chains below were found in one sample sequenced in a study of CD8+ T cells in alopecia areata. RNA extraction was followed by reverse transcription into cDNA, which acted as the sequencing template. Produced via immunoSEQ multiplex PCR; TCRdb's table is partial and in-frame only. Of 270,000 or so clones detected, 58% appear once; the ten largest clones hold less than 2%. Sample treatment: oral pan-JAK inhibitor, 5-10 mg twice daily. The source was CD4+ T cells sorted from blood, collected at week 24, from a patient treated with tofacitinib. The receptors stem from a human donor with alopecia areata.

The table lists this clone with a few counts. This chain uses TRBV27 with TRBJ1-2; D is possibly TRBD1 (5 bases). The germline gives CDR1 MNHEY, CDR2 SMNVEV (reference sequence). The CDR3 totals 14 residues. Trimming removed 0 bases from V and 8 bases from J, with 13 bases in between. CDR3 in amino acids: CASSLSLAGQGYTF. As DNA, the CDR3 is TGTGCCAGCAGTTTATCGCTGGCAGGGCAAGGCTACACCTTC.

This clone was detected only a few times. The chain joins TRBV7-8 to TRBJ2-1, with a tentative D call TRBD1 (6 bases). CDR1 and CDR2 from the germline V gene are SGHVS and FQNEAQ. Trimming took off 6 bases at V and 2 bases at J, with 11 bases between the two ends. The CDR3 is made up of 14 amino acids. The DNA of the CDR3 is TGTGCCAGCAGGCGGACAGTCACCTACAATGAGCAGTTCTTC. This sequence encodes CASRRTVTYNEQFF.

V gene TRBV4-2 combines with J gene TRBJ2-7; D gene uncertain. Trimming left V 2 bases short and J 3 bases short, with 11 bases between. Germline V gene data show CDR1 as LGHNA and CDR2 as YNFKEQ. The CDR3 contains 14 residues. CDR3 sequence reads: CASSQQYPNYEQYF. In nucleotides, the CDR3 is TGTGCCAGCAGCCAACAGTACCCTAACTACGAGCAGTACTTC.

V gene TRBV7-6 combines with J gene TRBJ1-6; the D gene is possibly TRBD1 (5 bases). CDR1 SGHVS and CDR2 FNYEAQ come from the germline V gene. CDR3 size: 15 residues. V lost 1 base to trimming and J lost 8 bases, with 12 bases between them. The DNA for the CDR3 is TGTGCCAGCAGCTTAGGAGGACCCAGGGATTCACCCCTCCACTTT. Residues: CASSLGGPRDSPLHF.

The V call is TRBV29-1, the J call TRBJ2-7; tentatively, D is TRBD1 or TRBD2 (5 bases each). Germline V gives CDR1 SQVTM, CDR2 ANQGSEA. This CDR3 spans 13 amino acids. Trimming shortened V by 4 bases and J by 0 bases, and 10 bases separated the two germline ends. The CDR3 protein is CSVVTGASYEQYF. The DNA for the CDR3 is TGCAGCGTTGTAACCGGGGCCTCCTACGAGCAGTACTTC.

In its sample, this clone was seen a few times. The chain couples TRBV6-6 to TRBJ1-4; D perhaps matches TRBD1 (5 bases). V was cut by 0 bases and J by 14 bases, with 7 bases left in between. The CDR3 spans 11 residues. The germline V gene encodes CDR1 MNHNY and CDR2 SVGAGI (reference sequence). The CDR3 DNA reads TGTGCCAGCAGTTACTCGGGACTCCTGTTTTTT. Protein sequence: CASSYSGLLFF.

The J gene is TRBJ1-2, the V gene TRBV4-3; the D gene is possibly TRBD1 (6 bases). Trimming pared 1 base from V and 4 bases from J, leaving 16 bases between. The CDR3 has 16 amino acids. In germline, CDR1 is LGHNA, CDR2 YSLEER. CDR3 loop: CASSQATPGHLYGYTF. CDR3 coding DNA: TGCGCCAGCAGCCAAGCTACGCCGGGACACCTCTATGGCTACACCTTC.

The genes are TRBV13 and TRBJ1-2, with 7 bases that match TRBD1. The CDR3 is made up of 16 amino acids. CDR1 is PRHDT, CDR2 FYEKMQ, per germline (reference sequence). V lost 5 bases and J lost 5; bases outside the gene matches: 14. The CDR3 DNA is TGTGCCAGCAGCCTACACCCGACAGGGACTGGGTATGGCTACACCTTC. This sequence encodes CASSLHPTGTGYGYTF.

The V and J genes are TRBV30 and TRBJ1-2, with D possibly TRBD1 on 5 matching bases. Germline lookup yields CDR1 GTSNPN and CDR2 SVGIG (reference sequence). The CDR3 runs 13 residues. The germline V and J ends were trimmed by 5 bases and 4 bases, with 14 bases remaining between them. The CDR3 here is CAWWPGLAYGYTF. In nucleotides, the CDR3 is TGTGCCTGGTGGCCGGGGCTCGCCTATGGCTACACCTTC.

The chain joins TRBV10-3 to TRBJ1-2, with D perhaps matching TRBD1 (6 bases). With 4 bases removed from V and 3 bases from J, the gap between germline ends came to 9 bases. Germline assignment: CDR1 ENHRY and CDR2 SYGVKD. The CDR3 sequence is 13 residues long. The CDR3 sequence is CAISAQGDYGYTF. The CDR3 nucleotides are TGTGCCATCAGTGCACAGGGTGACTATGGCTACACCTTC.

V usage is TRBV30 and J usage is TRBJ1-3; D not certain. Germline V lookup: CDR1 GTSNPN, CDR2 SVGIG (reference sequence). The CDR3 runs 13 residues. Trimming took off 4 bases at V and 4 bases at J, with 11 bases between the two ends. CDR3 sequence: CAWTRTWGNTIYF. CDR3 nucleotides: TGTGCCTGGACTCGTACTTGGGGAAACACCATATATTTT. Full variable domain (remainder filled in from reference TRBV30 and TRBJ1-3): SQTIHQWPATLVQPVGSPLSLECTVEGTSNPNLYWYRQAAGRGLQLLFYSVGIGQISSEVPQNLSASRPQDRQFILSSKKLLLSDSGFYLCAWTRTWGNTIYFGEGSWLTVV.

This chain joins TRBV19 and TRBJ2-1; TRBD2 matches 15 bases. Germline trimming cut 5 bases from V and 11 bases from J; bases unmatched to any gene: 10. Per the germline V gene, CDR1 is LNHDA and CDR2 is SQIVND (reference sequence). The CDR3 is 16 amino acids. The CDR3 nucleotides are TGTGCCAGTAGTTCCGGACTAGCGGGGGGGCTGGAAAAGCAGTTCTTC. Translating gives CASSSGLAGGLEKQFF.

There are a few counts of this clone. The rearrangement links TRBV19 to TRBJ2-3; tentative D call: TRBD1 (6 bases). Per germline, CDR1 LNHDA and CDR2 SQIVND (reference sequence). The V end lost 8 bases, the J end lost 3 bases, and 15 bases lay between the germline ends. This CDR3 has 14 amino acids. This CDR3 is CASHSGTPTDTQYF. The CDR3 coding sequence is TGTGCCAGTCATTCCGGGACACCAACAGATACGCAGTATTTT.

V is TRBV10-3 and J is TRBJ1-1, with TRBD1 identical over 10 bases. Germline values: CDR1 ENHRY, CDR2 SYGVKD. The CDR3 runs 14 residues. V dropped 2 bases and J dropped 3; count of bases not matched to a gene: 0. This CDR3 is CAISEGQGDTEAFF. In DNA form, the CDR3 reads TGTGCCATCAGTGAGGGACAGGGGGACACTGAAGCTTTCTTT.

The CDR3 spells CASRIGGTAEAFF. The CDR3 coding sequence is TGTGCCAGCAGGATCGGTGGGACGGCCGAAGCTTTCTTT. The V and J genes are TRBV28 and TRBJ1-1; perhaps TRBD1 as D (5 bases). V gave up 6 bases and J gave up 8 bases, with 16 bases separating them. This CDR3 has 13 residues. CDR1 and CDR2 from the germline V gene are MDHEN and SYDVKM.

This clone was counted between two and nine times. The chain links TRBV15 to TRBJ1-4; 9 nucleotides line up with TRBD1. V was pared by 8 bases and J by 8 bases, with 9 bases of the junction left unmatched. Germline CDR1 is LNHNV and CDR2 is YYDKDF (reference sequence). This CDR3 comprises 14 residues. CDR3 amino acids: CATARDRASEKLFF. DNA for the CDR3: TGTGCCACCGCCCGGGACAGGGCCTCCGAAAAACTGTTTTTT.

The chain recombines TRBV5-1 with TRBJ2-6; D uncertain. The CDR3 runs to 16 residues. Germline assignment: CDR1 SGHRS and CDR2 YFSETQ. With 0 bases removed from V and 0 bases from J, the gap between germline ends came to 7 bases. The chain's CDR3 is CASSLEPPSGANVLTF. In DNA, the CDR3 is TGCGCCAGCAGCTTGGAACCTCCCTCTGGGGCCAACGTCCTGACTTTC.